The 13 T cell receptor beta chains below all came from one sample that was sequenced in a study of T cells in Graves' hyperthyroidism and ophthalmopathy. Amplification of TCR beta CDR3 regions used RNA as the template. The HTBI set primed first-round TCR CDR3 RT-PCR. TCRdb reprocessed the multiplex PCR reads via MiXCR and lists one record per CDR3 protein. The data hold about 290,000 distinct CDR3 sequences, with about an eighth observed a single time. Sequencing was done on a sample of blood. These receptors were taken from a woman in her twenties or thirties with Graves' hyperthyroidism that later progressed to Graves' ophthalmopathy.

The chain employs TRBV5-6 and TRBJ2-1; 8 bases align to TRBD2. The CDR3 totals 14 residues. Trimming took 1 base from V and 7 from J; bases not matched to a gene: 4. Germline CDR1 reads SGHDT; CDR2 reads YYEEEE. Written as DNA, the CDR3 is TGTGCCAGCAGCTTGAGCGGGAGTAGGAATGAGCAGTTCTTC. It yields the protein CASSLSGSRNEQFF.

This clonotype was counted many times. The chain is built from TRBV12-3 or TRBV12-4 and TRBJ2-7, with TRBD2 matching 12 bases. CDR3 length: 15 amino acids. Trimming took 7 bases from V and 7 from J; bases not matched to a gene: 11. The CDR3 region has the DNA TGTGCCAGCACGCAATATGGGACTAGCGGGCGGGAGCAGTACTTC. It translates to CASTQYGTSGREQYF.

This clonotype came up many times. The gene calls are TRBV13 and TRBJ1-1; 8 bases map to TRBD1. The CDR3 sequence is 15 residues long. J was trimmed by 6 bases and V by 4 bases; bases with no gene match: 10. Germline assignment: CDR1 PRHDT and CDR2 FYEKMQ (reference sequence). The CDR3 DNA is TGTGCCAGCAGCTCGACACAGGGGGGTCGTGCTGAAGCTTTCTTT. This encodes CASSSTQGGRAEAFF.

This clonotype was found many times. CDR3 in amino acids: CASSTSRNPSYEQYF. CDR3 bases: TGTGCCAGCAGCACGTCACGGAACCCTTCCTACGAGCAGTACTTC. V gene TRBV4-2 combines with J gene TRBJ2-7; D call uncertain. Germline CDR1 is LGHNA and CDR2 is YNFKEQ. This CDR3 spans 15 amino acids. V dropped 5 bases and J dropped 1 base, with 15 bases sitting between them.

The J gene is TRBJ2-1, the V gene TRBV29-1; unclear D gene. The germline V gene encodes CDR1 SQVTM and CDR2 ANQGSEA. The V gene lost 0 bases and the J gene lost 6 bases, with 6 bases spanning the gap. This CDR3 has 12 amino acids. This CDR3 reads CSVEEPANEQFF. The CDR3 DNA reads as TGCAGCGTTGAAGAGCCCGCCAATGAGCAGTTCTTC.

This clonotype was counted a few times. The V gene is TRBV27, the J gene TRBJ2-5, with a weak D call TRBD2 (5 bases). The V gene lost 5 bases and the J gene lost 2 bases, with 12 bases spanning the gap. CDR3 size: 14 residues. Germline values: CDR1 MNHEY, CDR2 SMNVEV (reference sequence). This chain's CDR3 is CASSIRGIQETQYF. CDR3 nucleotide sequence: TGTGCCAGCAGTATCCGAGGGATTCAAGAGACCCAGTACTTC.

Many counts were recorded for this clonotype. The chain is built from TRBV20-1 and TRBJ1-5; D is possibly TRBD1 (5 bases). V was cut by 6 bases and J by 2 bases, with 11 bases left in between. There are 13 residues in the CDR3. The V gene's germline CDR1 is DFQATT and CDR2 SNEGSKA (reference sequence). The DNA for the CDR3 is TGCAGTGCCAACCCGGGGGGCAATCAGCCCCAGCATTTT. Translation gives CSANPGGNQPQHF.

The J gene is TRBJ2-3, the V gene TRBV19; 7 nucleotides line up with TRBD2. In germline, CDR1 is LNHDA, CDR2 SQIVND (reference sequence). The CDR3 extends over 14 amino acids. Germline trimming cut 1 base from V and 6 bases from J; bases unmatched to any gene: 4. This chain's CDR3 is CASSIAPRGDTQYF. CDR3 coding DNA: TGTGCCAGTAGTATAGCACCGCGGGGGGATACGCAGTATTTT.

This clonotype was found a few times. Relative to the germline gene, one junction end is altered; a read error may explain this. This chain uses TRBV27 with TRBJ2-2; D might be TRBD1 (5 bases). In germline, CDR1 is MNHEY, CDR2 SMNVEV (reference sequence). This CDR3 region has 14 residues. The CDR3 nucleotides read TGTGCCTGCAGTGTGACAGTGAACACCGGGGAGCTGTTTTTT. Its protein is CACSVTVNTGELFF.

This clonotype was picked up many times. For the CDR3, the DNA is TGTGCCAGCAGCCCCGACAGGGAGGGGCGCGAGCAGTACTTC. Encoded protein: CASSPDREGREQYF. The chain carries TRBV7-9 and TRBJ2-7; the D call may be TRBD1 or TRBD2 (7 bases each). The germline V gene has CDR1 SEHNR and CDR2 FQNEAQ (reference sequence). V shed 5 bases and J shed 6 bases, with 17 bases lying between them. This CDR3 has 14 residues.

In this sample, this clonotype turned up many times. J is TRBJ2-1 and V is TRBV20-1; TRBD2 agrees at 7 bases. This CDR3 contains 15 residues. The germline CDR1 and CDR2 sequences are DFQATT and SNEGSKA (reference sequence). With 0 bases clipped from V and 6 bases from J, the junction kept 8 bases outside the gene matches. CDR3 nucleotides: TGCAGTGCTAGAGATCGAGGGGAGCGGGGCAATGAGCAGTTCTTC. Residues: CSARDRGERGNEQFF.

The chain joins TRBV24-1 to TRBJ2-1; 8 bases line up with TRBD2. The CDR3 is 15 amino acids. V lost 8 bases, J lost 9 bases, and 14 bases stayed unmatched. Germline loops: CDR1 KGHDR, CDR2 SFDVKD. CDR3 protein: CATTAGGDTRSEQFF. The CDR3 nucleotides are TGTGCCACCACTGCGGGGGGTGATACGCGGAGTGAGCAGTTCTTC.

This clonotype was recorded at least ten times. The chain joins TRBV7-8 to TRBJ1-2; possibly TRBD1 for D (5 bases). Germline CDR1 is SGHVS and CDR2 is FQNEAQ. The ends were cut back, 0 bases at V and 4 bases at J, with 18 bases in the middle. The CDR3 is 17 amino acids. In DNA form, the CDR3 reads TGTGCCAGCAGCTTAGCACGCGTCTCAGCAGGGCCCTATGGCTACACCTTC. It translates to CASSLARVSAGPYGYTF.